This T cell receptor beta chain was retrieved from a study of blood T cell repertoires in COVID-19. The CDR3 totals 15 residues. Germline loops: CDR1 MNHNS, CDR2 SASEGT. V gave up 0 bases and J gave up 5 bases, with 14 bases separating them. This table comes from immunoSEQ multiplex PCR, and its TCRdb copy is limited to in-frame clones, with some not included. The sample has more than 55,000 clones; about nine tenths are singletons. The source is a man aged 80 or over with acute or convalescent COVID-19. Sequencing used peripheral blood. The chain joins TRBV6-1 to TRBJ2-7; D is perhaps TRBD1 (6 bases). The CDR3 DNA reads TGTGCCAGCAGTGAAGCGCTGGCAGGGGCTAACGAGCAGTACTTC. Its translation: CASSEALAGANEQYF.